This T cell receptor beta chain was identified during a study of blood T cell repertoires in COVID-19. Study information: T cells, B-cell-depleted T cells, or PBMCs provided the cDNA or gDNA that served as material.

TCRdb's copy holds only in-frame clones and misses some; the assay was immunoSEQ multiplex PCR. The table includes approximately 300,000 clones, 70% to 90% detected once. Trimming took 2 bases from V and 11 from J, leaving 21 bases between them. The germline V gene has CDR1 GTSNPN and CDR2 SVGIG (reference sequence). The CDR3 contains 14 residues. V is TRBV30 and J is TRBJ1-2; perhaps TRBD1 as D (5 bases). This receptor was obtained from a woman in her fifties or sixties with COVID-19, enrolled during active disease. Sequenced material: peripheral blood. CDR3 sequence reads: CAWSLPPGLLSYTF. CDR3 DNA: TGTGCCTGGAGTCTACCTCCGGGACTGTTGTCTTACACCTTC.